The 20 T cell receptor beta chains in this list originate from one sample, sequenced in a study of identifying expanded T cells in peripheral blood. Clones were read by immunoSEQ multiplex PCR, and TCRdb kept only the in-frame ones, dropping some. The table lists about 91,000 clones, about nine tenths of them singletons, with 3.9% in the top ten. The sample taken for sequencing was blood. These receptors originate from a person aged 18 to 70 in good health.

The chain is built from TRBV11-2 and TRBJ1-5; possible D gene TRBD1, 5 bases. The CDR3 loop spans 15 amino acids. Between the trimmed V and J ends, which lost 6 bases and 3 bases, there was a span of 15 bases. Germline CDR1 SGHAT, CDR2 FQNNGV. In DNA form, the CDR3 reads TGTGCCAGCAGTTTGGAGGGGCAGTCCAATCAGCCCCAGCATTTT. Protein sequence: CASSLEGQSNQPQHF.

A few counts support this clone. This chain connects TRBV10-2 to TRBJ2-3; TRBD2 agrees at 8 bases. CDR1 is WSHSY, CDR2 SAAADI, per germline. The CDR3 has 15 amino acids. Trimming at V came to 6 bases and at J to 0 bases, leaving 5 bases not matched to a gene. This CDR3 is CASRGGGRSTDTQYF. The CDR3, as DNA: TGCGCCAGCAGGGGCGGGGGGCGAAGCACAGATACGCAGTATTTT.

This clone appeared a single time. The genes are TRBV6-1 and TRBJ2-3, with D perhaps TRBD1 (6 bases). Germline loops: CDR1 MNHNS, CDR2 SASEGT. V was trimmed by 5 bases and J by 5 bases, leaving 14 bases between them. There are 14 residues in the CDR3. The CDR3 DNA reads as TGTGCCAGCAGTTCCCCAGGGGTCAAAGATACGCAGTATTTT. The encoded protein is CASSSPGVKDTQYF.

The chain employs TRBV9 and TRBJ2-7, with a tentative D call TRBD2 (5 bases). Trimming removed 0 bases from V and 4 bases from J, with 11 bases in between. The CDR3 length is 14 residues. From germline, CDR1 is SGDLS and CDR2 YYNGEE. CDR3 amino acids: CASSVGSSRYEQYF. The CDR3, as DNA: TGTGCCAGCAGCGTAGGATCTAGCAGATACGAGCAGTACTTC.

V is TRBV9 and J is TRBJ2-5; TRBD2 aligns across 9 bases. After removal of 3 bases from V and 5 bases from J, the junction contained 2 bases not matched to a gene. This CDR3 has 13 amino acids. Germline V CDR1 and CDR2: SGDLS, YYNGEE. The CDR3 reads CASSAGLAETQYF. The DNA of the CDR3 is TGTGCCAGCAGCGCGGGACTAGCCGAGACCCAGTACTTC.

For the CDR3, the DNA is TGTGCCAGCAGCCAATTGACAGGGGCAGCCTACGAGCAGTACTTC. Translation gives CASSQLTGAAYEQYF. The rearrangement uses TRBV7-6 and TRBJ2-7; 8 bases align to TRBD1. The germline V gene encodes CDR1 SGHVS and CDR2 FNYEAQ. The CDR3 has 15 residues. V lost 5 bases, J lost 2 bases, and 8 bases stayed unmatched.

The V call is TRBV14, the J call TRBJ1-1, with D perhaps matching TRBD1 (5 bases). V lost 3 bases, J lost 1 base, and 6 bases lay in between. Germline CDR1 is SGHDN and CDR2 is FVKESK. This CDR3 has 13 amino acids. The CDR3 nucleotides are TGTGCCAGCAGCCAGGGACGGAACACTGAAGCTTTCTTT. Amino acids: CASSQGRNTEAFF.

V and J are TRBV19 and TRBJ1-5; the match to TRBD1 covers 8 bases. V shed 5 bases, J shed 3 bases, and the junction held 6 bases outside the gene matches. The CDR3 covers 15 residues. Germline CDR1 LNHDA, CDR2 SQIVND (reference sequence). Here the CDR3 reads CASSETGVINQPQHF. CDR3 nucleotide sequence: TGTGCCAGTAGTGAGACAGGGGTGATCAATCAGCCCCAGCATTTT.

This chain uses TRBV7-2 with TRBJ1-4; the match to TRBD1 covers 7 bases. Germline CDR1 reads SGHTA; CDR2 reads FQGNSA. There are 15 residues in the CDR3. The V segment lost 5 bases and the J segment 1 base; nucleotides outside the gene matches: 4. This chain's CDR3 is CASSSGTVTNEKLFF. As DNA, the CDR3 is TGTGCCAGCAGCAGTGGGACAGTAACTAATGAAAAACTGTTTTTT.

This rearrangement joins TRBV7-9 to TRBJ1-1, with 7 nucleotides matching TRBD1. V lost 4 bases, J lost 5 bases, and 13 bases stayed unmatched. Germline CDR1 and CDR2: SEHNR and FQNEAQ (reference sequence). The CDR3 consists of 16 residues. Written as DNA, the CDR3 is TGTGCCAGCAGCTCCTCCCCCGACAGGGAAGGGACTGAAGCTTTCTTT. This gives the protein CASSSSPDREGTEAFF.

The chain links TRBV5-4 to TRBJ1-2, with 9 bases lining up with TRBD1. The V and J ends lost 4 bases and 4 bases, in that order; junction bases with no gene match: 5. The V gene's germline CDR1 is SGHNT and CDR2 YYREEE (reference sequence). This CDR3 has 14 residues. The CDR3 protein is CASSPQGAVYGYTF. CDR3 DNA: TGTGCCAGCAGCCCACAGGGGGCAGTCTATGGCTACACCTTC.

This chain uses TRBV14 with TRBJ1-2; no definite D call. V shed 4 bases and J shed 3 bases, with 6 bases lying between them. The CDR3 extends over 12 amino acids. Germline-derived CDR1 and CDR2 are SGHDN and FVKESK. The CDR3 sequence: CASSRDDYGYTF. The DNA for the CDR3 is TGTGCCAGCAGCCGAGACGACTATGGCTACACCTTC.

The V and J genes are TRBV27 and TRBJ2-7, with D perhaps TRBD1 or TRBD2 (5 bases each). This CDR3 is built from 15 residues. Looked up from germline, CDR1 is MNHEY and CDR2 is SMNVEV (reference sequence). V was trimmed by 3 bases and J by 6 bases, leaving 18 bases between them. CDR3 DNA: TGTGCCAGCAGTTTCTACAACCGGGGCCTAGGCGAGCAGTACTTC. Protein sequence: CASSFYNRGLGEQYF.

The gene calls are TRBV16 and TRBJ2-1; 11 bases map to TRBD2. J gave up 8 bases and V 2 bases, and 5 bases lay outside the gene matches. Germline V gene sequence: CDR1 KGHSY, CDR2 FQNENV. This CDR3 region has 15 residues. The CDR3, as DNA: TGTGCCAGCAGCCAACTCGAACTAGCGGGAGATGAGCAGTTCTTC. The encoded protein is CASSQLELAGDEQFF.

The gene calls are TRBV2 and TRBJ2-5; D is unclear. The CDR3 length is 15 residues. Germline values: CDR1 SNHLY, CDR2 FYNNEI. Trimming stripped 4 bases from V and 4 bases from J, with 16 bases between. This CDR3 is CASSGGGGPGETQYF. As DNA, the CDR3 is TGTGCCAGCAGTGGGGGTGGTGGGCCCGGAGAGACCCAGTACTTC.

The CDR3 DNA reads TGTGCCAGCACCCCTTACCCCAGGTTGTTTATCCCCTACGAGCAGTACTTC. Translated, it gives CASTPYPRLFIPYEQYF. The chain carries TRBV28 and TRBJ2-7; D unresolved. CDR3 size: 17 residues. The V end was cut by 7 bases, the J end by 2 bases, with 24 bases between. From germline, CDR1 is MDHEN and CDR2 SYDVKM.

CDR3 protein: CASSAYPRADTDTQYF. The CDR3 bases are TGTGCCAGCAGCGCTTACCCCAGGGCAGACACAGATACGCAGTATTTT. The chain carries TRBV9 and TRBJ2-3; possibly TRBD1 for D (5 bases). V dropped 3 bases and J dropped 2 bases, with 16 bases sitting between them. The germline V gene encodes CDR1 SGDLS and CDR2 YYNGEE. The CDR3 totals 16 residues.

The chain links TRBV5-1 to TRBJ2-1; D unclear. This CDR3 region has 15 residues. Trimming pared 0 bases from V and 6 bases from J, leaving 13 bases between. Germline assignment: CDR1 SGHRS and CDR2 YFSETQ. The CDR3 here is CASSLVPGRSNEQFF. CDR3 bases: TGCGCCAGCAGCTTGGTTCCGGGTAGGAGCAATGAGCAGTTCTTC.

The rearrangement links TRBV6-1 to TRBJ2-3, with D unclear. The germline CDR1 and CDR2 sequences are MNHNS and SASEGT. CDR3 size: 14 residues. The germline V and J ends were trimmed by 5 bases and 5 bases, with 14 bases remaining between them. The CDR3 region has the DNA TGTGCCAGCAGTTCCCGTCCGAGGAGAGATACGCAGTATTTT. Protein: CASSSRPRRDTQYF.

The chain carries TRBV9 and TRBJ2-5; D is possibly TRBD2 (6 bases). Germline V lookup: CDR1 SGDLS, CDR2 YYNGEE. Deletions cut 0 bases from V and 5 bases from J, with 11 bases between. CDR3 length: 14 residues. CDR3 DNA sequence: TGTGCCAGCAGCGTAGGCGGTGGAGGGGAGACCCAGTACTTC. Translating it yields CASSVGGGGETQYF.